Each of the 14 T cell receptor beta chains below was sequenced from the same sample in a study of shared clonotypes between healthy human individuals (dated by TCRdb to between 2020 and 2021). The protocol used for the library was the immunoSEQ multiplex PCR assay. TCRdb obtained this table from immuneACCESS and retained in-frame rearrangements with V and J assigned. These tables miss some clones; where compared with another copy, unresolved V genes account for less than half of the shortfall, and the remainder is unexplained. The sample profile shows 2 million to 2.5 million clones; roughly 90% of them were found once. The ten most abundant clones make up around 0.4% of the sample. The sample comprised naive CD4+ T cells from PBMCs. In light of the paper, this sample's cell subset or site label describes: CD45RA+ positively selected. These receptors were obtained from a man between 18 and 35 years old in good health. Some clones in this sample may be carry-over from other donors' samples.

The chain is built from TRBV5-4 and TRBJ1-2; D call uncertain. Trimming took 4 bases from V and 8 from J, leaving 18 bases between them. Germline V gene lookup returns CDR1 SGHNT and CDR2 YYREEE (reference sequence). The CDR3 is made up of 14 amino acids. The CDR3 DNA is TGTGCCAGCAGCCCAAATAGAGTGGCCCGCGGCTACACCTTC. Translating it yields CASSPNRVARGYTF.

To note about this clone: Additional DNA sequences in this sample encode the identical CDR3. The gene calls are TRBV2 and TRBJ1-5, with D possibly TRBD1 on 5 matching bases. Trimming removed 6 bases at V and 0 bases at J, with 6 bases between. CDR3 size: 13 residues. The germline CDR1 and CDR2 sequences are SNHLY and FYNNEI. CDR3 in amino acids: CASRGDSNQPQHF. The CDR3 nucleotides read TGTGCCAGCAGGGGGGATAGCAATCAGCCCCAGCATTTT.

This clone was observed a single time. The rearrangement links TRBV29-1 to TRBJ2-1; weak D call: TRBD2 (6 bases). V lost 2 bases and J 10 bases, leaving 12 bases between the germline ends. This CDR3 comprises 12 residues. Germline CDR1 and CDR2: SQVTM and ANQGSEA. The CDR3 here is CSVEPGAKEQFF. CDR3 nucleotides: TGCAGCGTTGAACCGGGAGCGAAAGAGCAGTTCTTC.

This chain links TRBV6-5 with TRBJ2-1; TRBD2 matches 10 bases. V trimming: 4 bases; J trimming: 8 bases; junction bases outside the gene matches: 8. Germline loops: CDR1 MNHEY, CDR2 SVGAGI. This CDR3 comprises 15 residues. The CDR3 sequence is CASSSLILAGDEQFF. CDR3 coding DNA: TGTGCCAGCAGTTCCCTAATTCTAGCGGGGGATGAGCAGTTCTTC.

To note about this clone: The same CDR3 can be traced to other DNA sequences in this sample. The chain carries TRBV20-1 and TRBJ2-7; D unclear. Trimming cost V 4 bases and J 0 bases, with 4 bases left between them. The CDR3 totals 11 residues. Germline CDR1 is DFQATT and CDR2 is SNEGSKA (reference sequence). CDR3 nucleotides: TGCAGTGCTACCCTCTCCTACGAGCAGTACTTC. Protein product: CSATLSYEQYF.

This clone was seen once. The rearrangement uses TRBV5-5 and TRBJ1-5; the match to TRBD1 covers 10 bases. Germline lookup yields CDR1 SGHKS and CDR2 YYEKEE (reference sequence). The V gene end was trimmed by 4 bases and the J gene end by 5 bases; junction bases not matched to a gene: 3. The length of the CDR3 is 14 residues. The CDR3 DNA follows: TGTGCCAGCAGCAAAGACAGGGGGCATCAGCCCCAGCATTTT. Translated, it gives CASSKDRGHQPQHF.

The V gene is TRBV2, the J gene TRBJ1-2; 7 bases are a match to TRBD1. The CDR3 consists of 14 residues. Germline V CDR1 and CDR2: SNHLY, FYNNEI. V shed 4 bases and J 1 base; nucleotides not matched to a gene: 3. CDR3 in DNA: TGTGCCAGCAGTGCGGACAGGCATAACTATGGCTACACCTTC. Its protein is CASSADRHNYGYTF. The complete variable domain, with remaining parts taken from reference TRBV2 and TRBJ1-2, reads EPEVTQTPSHQVTQMGQEVILRCVPISNHLYFYWYRQILGQKVEFLVSFYNNEISEKSEIFDDQFSVERPDGSNFTLKIRSTKLEDSAMYFCASSADRHNYGYTFGSGTRLTVV.

As concerns this clone: This CDR3 is also generated by other DNA sequences in the sample. The chain employs TRBV10-3 and TRBJ1-5; 7 bases align to TRBD1. Germline loops: CDR1 ENHRY, CDR2 SYGVKD. Losses at the gene ends were 4 bases for V and 4 bases for J; bases not matched to a gene: 4. The length of the CDR3 is 14 residues. The CDR3 region has the DNA TGTGCCATCAGTGGGCAGGGGGGGAATCAGCCCCAGCATTTT. Translating it yields CAISGQGGNQPQHF.

This chain joins TRBV29-1 and TRBJ2-1; TRBD1 agrees at 9 bases. The junction had 15 bases not matched to a gene; V was cut back by 7 bases and J by 8 bases. The CDR3 loop spans 15 amino acids. Germline V gives CDR1 SQVTM, CDR2 ANQGSEA. The CDR3 DNA follows: TGCAGCGCTGCGCCTGGGACAGGGCTTAGGGATGAGCAGTTCTTC. It translates to CSAAPGTGLRDEQFF.

The chain has TRBV2 and TRBJ2-7, with a possible D match to TRBD1 (7 bases). This CDR3 has 14 residues. Germline V gene sequence: CDR1 SNHLY, CDR2 FYNNEI. V was clipped by 8 bases and J by 8 bases, with 22 bases between them. The CDR3 DNA sequence: TGTGCCAGCGGAGTGGGTCGACAGGGAGGAAAGCAGTACTTC. This sequence encodes CASGVGRQGGKQYF.

The V call is TRBV15, the J call TRBJ2-6; 7 nucleotides line up with TRBD1. V was pared by 3 bases and J by 0 bases, with 8 bases of the junction left unmatched. Germline assignment: CDR1 LNHNV and CDR2 YYDKDF (reference sequence). This CDR3 comprises 18 residues. CDR3 sequence (DNA): TGTGCCACCAGCAGTAAGGGGGCAGGACACTCTGGGGCCAACGTCCTGACTTTC. Protein: CATSSKGAGHSGANVLTF.

J is TRBJ2-1 and V is TRBV4-2; 9 bases map to TRBD1. Losses at the gene ends were 4 bases for V and 1 base for J; bases not matched to a gene: 2. This CDR3 has 15 residues. CDR1 is LGHNA and CDR2 is YNFKEQ in the germline V gene. CDR3 coding DNA: TGTGCCAGCAGCCCAGACAGGGGGTCCTACAATGAGCAGTTCTTC. This codes for CASSPDRGSYNEQFF.

V usage is TRBV6-1 and J usage is TRBJ2-5; TRBD2 aligns across 9 bases. V dropped 7 bases and J dropped 7; count of bases not matched to a gene: 13. This CDR3 is 15 amino acids long. The germline CDR1 and CDR2 sequences are MNHNS and SASEGT. The CDR3 is CASNPLAGPIWTQYF. CDR3 sequence (DNA): TGTGCCAGCAACCCTCTAGCGGGACCGATCTGGACCCAGTACTTC.

J is TRBJ2-1 and V is TRBV11-3; the match to TRBD1 covers 7 bases. Germline assignment: CDR1 SGHNT and CDR2 YENEEA. Trimming removed 0 bases from V and 0 bases from J; junction bases left unmatched: 2. The CDR3 consists of 16 residues. CDR3 residues: CASSLEGTASYNEQFF. The CDR3 DNA is TGTGCCAGCAGCTTAGAAGGGACAGCCTCCTACAATGAGCAGTTCTTC.